A selection of T cell receptor beta chains follows, all from one sample in a study of control samples from healthy donors and cancer patients. Method: immunoSEQ multiplex PCR; TCRdb's copy keeps in-frame clones and lacks some. The table has 84,000 or so clones, roughly 91% seen once. Material for sequencing was blood. These TCRs come from a man aged 50 or older in good health. Each CDR3 is given with its conserved first and last residue. D genes are given only for firm matches. The size field is filled for only some rows; it gives once, few, many or a size class.

CDR3,DNA,length,D,J,V,size
CASSRDRYSYNEQFF,TGCGCCAGCAGCCGCGACAGGTACTCCTACAATGAGCAGTTCTTC,15,NA,TRBJ2-1,TRBV5-1,NA
CASSLGLLTGEKLFF,TGCGCCAGCAGCTTGGGACTCCTTACCGGTGAAAAACTGTTTTTT,15,NA,TRBJ1-4,TRBV5-1,NA
CASSQETGGYTF,TGTGCCAGCAGCCAAGAAACCGGGGGCTACACCTTC,12,NA,TRBJ1-2,TRBV3-1/TRBV3-2,NA
CASSFPDWAHNEQFF,TGTGCCAGCAGCTTCCCGGACTGGGCACACAATGAGCAGTTCTTC,15,NA,TRBJ2-1,TRBV5-8,NA
CSVEAGQGFNYGYTF,TGCAGCGTTGAAGCCGGACAGGGATTTAACTATGGCTACACCTTC,15,TRBD1,TRBJ1-2,TRBV29-1,once
CASSYGGNMNTEAFF,TGTGCCAGCAGTTACGGAGGGAACATGAACACTGAAGCTTTCTTT,15,NA,TRBJ1-1,TRBV6-5,NA
CASSRNPDSNLDLTQYF,TGCGCCAGCAGCCGAAACCCCGACAGCAATCTAGACCTTACGCAGTATTTT,17,NA,TRBJ2-3,TRBV4-1,NA
CASSYRTAGTEAFF,TGTGCCAGCAGTTACCGGACAGCGGGGACTGAAGCTTTCTTT,14,NA,TRBJ1-1,TRBV6-5,NA
CASGTGALAKNIQYF,TGTGCCAGCGGGACAGGGGCGCTAGCCAAAAACATTCAGTACTTC,15,TRBD1,TRBJ2-4,TRBV6-5,NA
CASSIVQQRTEAFF,TGTGCCAGTAGTATAGTGCAGCAGCGGACTGAAGCTTTCTTT,14,NA,TRBJ1-1,TRBV19,NA
CAINPSGVLDTQYF,TGTGCCATCAATCCCAGCGGGGTCCTAGATACGCAGTATTTT,14,TRBD2,TRBJ2-3,TRBV10-3,NA
CASSIDPAGANEQFF,TGTGCCAGTAGTATAGATCCCGCGGGGGCAAATGAGCAGTTCTTC,15,NA,TRBJ2-1,TRBV19,NA
CASSLRTGGHLHF,TGTGCCAGCAGCCTCCGGACAGGAGGTCACCTCCACTTT,13,TRBD1,TRBJ1-6,TRBV14,NA
CASSLQGFGAFF,TGTGCCAGCAGCCTACAGGGGTTCGGAGCTTTCTTT,12,TRBD1,TRBJ1-1,TRBV3-1/TRBV3-2,NA
CATSRIDFHTRDTEAFF,TGTGCCACCAGCAGAATTGACTTCCATACCCGAGACACTGAAGCTTTCTTT,17,NA,TRBJ1-1,TRBV15,NA
CASSFRTSGYEQYF,TGTGCCAGCAGCTTCCGGACTAGCGGCTACGAGCAGTACTTC,14,TRBD2,TRBJ2-7,TRBV9,NA
CASKGQGAQPQHF,TGTGCCAGCAAGGGACAGGGGGCTCAGCCCCAGCATTTT,13,TRBD1,TRBJ1-5,TRBV5-8,few
CASSPTATYTEAFF,TGTGCCAGCTCACCAACGGCTACTTACACTGAAGCTTTCTTT,14,NA,TRBJ1-1,TRBV18,few
CATARGYGYTF,TGTGCCACCGCGCGCGGCTATGGCTACACCTTC,11,NA,TRBJ1-2,TRBV12-3/TRBV12-4,NA
CASSLGAAGNTIYF,TGTGCCAGCAGCTTAGGGGCAGCGGGAAACACCATATATTTT,14,NA,TRBJ1-3,TRBV5-6,NA
CASSLRKGTTNEKLFF,TGTGCCAGCAGCTTAAGAAAGGGCACGACTAATGAAAAACTGTTTTTT,16,NA,TRBJ1-4,TRBV7-9,NA
CASSKGQGANTEAFF,TGTGCCAGCTCAAAGGGACAGGGGGCGAACACTGAAGCTTTCTTT,15,TRBD1,TRBJ1-1,TRBV18,NA
CASSSSYEQYF,TGCGCCAGCAGCTCTTCCTACGAGCAGTACTTC,11,NA,TRBJ2-7,TRBV5-1,NA
CASSERQGPSQVQFF,TGCGCCAGCAGTGAGCGACAGGGTCCCTCCCAGGTGCAGTTCTTC,15,TRBD1,TRBJ2-1,TRBV10-1,NA
CAWSETGLNQPQHF,TGTGCCTGGAGTGAAACAGGCCTAAATCAGCCCCAGCATTTT,14,NA,TRBJ1-5,TRBV30,NA
CASSFQYTNEKLFF,TGTGCCAGCAGCTTCCAGTACACTAATGAAAAACTGTTTTTT,14,NA,TRBJ1-4,TRBV7-9,NA
CASSPTANTEAFF,TGCGCCAGCTCTCCTACAGCGAACACTGAAGCTTTCTTT,13,NA,TRBJ1-1,TRBV5-1,NA
CASSPGGGEYGYTF,TGTGCCAGTAGTCCAGGGGGCGGGGAGTATGGCTACACCTTC,14,TRBD1,TRBJ1-2,TRBV19,NA
CASSEMDRDNSPLHF,TGTGCCAGCAGTGAGATGGACAGGGATAATTCACCCCTCCACTTT,15,TRBD1,TRBJ1-6,TRBV2,NA